The 21 T cell receptor beta chains in this list originate from one sample, sequenced in a study of response to subunit inactivated influenza vaccine. TCRdb called the RT-PCR reads again in MiXCR, with one record for every CDR3 protein. The repertoire includes under 950,000 distinct CDR3 sequences, approximately 22% of them detected once, and roughly 10% sits in the top ten. The specimen was PBMCs from blood, collected 5 days after vaccination. These receptors were collected from a man aged 45 to 65 who received an inactivated influenza vaccine.

This clonotype has only a few counts. The chain combines TRBV6-1 with TRBJ2-7, with 9 positions matching TRBD2. Germline V CDR1 and CDR2: MNHNS, SASEGT. The V segment lost 5 bases and the J segment 6 bases; nucleotides outside the gene matches: 14. The CDR3 is made up of 16 amino acids. The chain's CDR3 is CASSQLVAGEELEQYF. The CDR3 bases are TGTGCCAGCAGTCAACTAGTAGCGGGAGAAGAGCTCGAGCAGTACTTC.

This chain uses TRBV11-2 with TRBJ2-7; 7 positions agree with TRBD2. The CDR3 is made up of 15 amino acids. Germline trimming cut 1 base from V and 5 bases from J; bases unmatched to any gene: 8. From germline, CDR1 is SGHAT and CDR2 FQNNGV. CDR3 amino acids: CASSLGQGGNHEQYF. CDR3 sequence (DNA): TGTGCCAGCAGCTTAGGTCAGGGAGGGAATCACGAGCAGTACTTC.

This clonotype was seen at least ten times. V is TRBV29-1 and J is TRBJ2-1, with D possibly matching TRBD2 (5 bases). V dropped 4 bases and J dropped 0 bases, with 13 bases sitting between them. Per germline, CDR1 SQVTM and CDR2 ANQGSEA. The CDR3 extends over 15 amino acids. CDR3 bases: TGCAGCGTTGTCGGCGGGCCGAGCTCCTACAATGAGCAGTTCTTC. Its translation: CSVVGGPSSYNEQFF.

The chain uses TRBV5-1 and TRBJ2-1; 7 nucleotides agree with TRBD1. The CDR3 loop spans 14 amino acids. Germline-derived CDR1 and CDR2 are SGHRS and YFSETQ. J lost 1 base, V lost 8 bases, and 6 bases had no gene match. The CDR3 DNA is TGCGCCAGTAATCCGGGACAGTCCTACAATGAGCAGTTCTTC. This encodes CASNPGQSYNEQFF.

The chain combines TRBV9 with TRBJ1-2; D is perhaps TRBD1 (6 bases). The CDR3 runs to 12 residues. V was pared by 6 bases and J by 3 bases, with 9 bases between. The V gene's germline CDR1 is SGDLS and CDR2 YYNGEE. CDR3 protein: CASTGVDYGYTF. For the CDR3, the DNA is TGTGCCAGCACAGGGGTGGACTATGGCTACACCTTC.

This clonotype was seen a few times. This sequence joins TRBV11-1 and TRBJ2-1; possible D gene TRBD1, 6 bases. The CDR3 is made up of 16 amino acids. V was trimmed by 4 bases and J by 1 base, leaving 14 bases between them. The germline V gene encodes CDR1 SGHAT and CDR2 FQDESV (reference sequence). DNA for the CDR3: TGTGCCAGCAGCTGGGATTTCAGGGGATCCTACAATGAGCAGTTCTTC. It yields the protein CASSWDFRGSYNEQFF.

The chain uses TRBV6-2 or TRBV6-3 and TRBJ2-7; no clear D gene. V was shortened by 6 bases and J by 6 bases, with 12 bases between the two germline ends. Looked up from germline, CDR1 is MNHEY and CDR2 is SVGEGT. The CDR3 consists of 12 residues. Here the CDR3 DNA reads TGTGCCAGCAGCAGAGGTCGGCGCGAGCAGTACTTC. Translated: CASSRGRREQYF.

The chain couples TRBV4-2 to TRBJ1-5; 7 positions agree with TRBD1. From germline, CDR1 is LGHNA and CDR2 YNFKEQ. Trimming removed 1 base from V and 7 bases from J; junction bases left unmatched: 7. This CDR3 comprises 15 residues. DNA of the CDR3: TGTGCCAGCAGCCAAGGGACAGGCGAGCGGCAGCCCCAGCATTTT. Encoded protein: CASSQGTGERQPQHF.

This clonotype was counted between two and nine times. The chain joins TRBV6-5 to TRBJ1-6, with 8 bases matching TRBD1. Germline values: CDR1 MNHEY, CDR2 SVGAGI. The CDR3 has 17 amino acids. With V trimmed by 0 bases and J by 3 bases, 4 bases remained unmatched. The CDR3 spells CASSYSGTGLYNSPLHF. DNA of the CDR3: TGTGCCAGCAGTTACTCCGGGACAGGCCTCTATAATTCACCCCTCCACTTT.

The V and J genes are TRBV15 and TRBJ2-1; D gene unclear. Trimming removed 1 base at V and 12 bases at J, with 7 bases between. The CDR3 is 11 residues long. Per the germline V gene, CDR1 is LNHNV and CDR2 is YYDKDF (reference sequence). The chain's CDR3 is CATSRGLAQFF. The CDR3 nucleotides read TGTGCCACCAGCAGAGGACTTGCGCAGTTCTTC.

There are a few counts of this clonotype. The rearrangement joins TRBV4-1 to TRBJ1-1; D perhaps matches TRBD1 (5 bases). The CDR3 extends over 18 amino acids. Trimming took off 4 bases at V and 1 base at J, with 22 bases between the two ends. The V gene's germline CDR1 is MGHRA and CDR2 YSYEKL. This CDR3 is CASSLAGPGGFWNTEAFF. The CDR3 nucleotides are TGCGCCAGCAGCCTCGCCGGACCCGGGGGTTTTTGGAACACTGAAGCTTTCTTT.

This clonotype was found a few times. The chain combines TRBV12-3 or TRBV12-4 with TRBJ2-4; a possible D gene is TRBD1 (6 bases). Trimming removed 5 bases at V and 0 bases at J, with 14 bases between. The CDR3 loop spans 16 amino acids. In nucleotides, the CDR3 is TGTGCCAGCAGTCCCGACAGGACTCTAGCCAAAAACATTCAGTACTTC. Protein: CASSPDRTLAKNIQYF.

This clonotype was counted a few times. The chain is built from TRBV4-1 and TRBJ2-2, with 9 bases aligning to TRBD2. CDR3 length: 17 residues. Germline CDR1 reads MGHRA; CDR2 reads YSYEKL. Losses at the gene ends were 3 bases for V and 6 bases for J; bases not matched to a gene: 11. DNA for the CDR3: TGCGCCAGCAGCCAGGCGGGACTAGCAGATGAGGCCGGGGAGCTGTTTTTT. Translation gives CASSQAGLADEAGELFF.

The chain has TRBV7-6 and TRBJ2-3; weak D call: TRBD1 (5 bases). This CDR3 is built from 15 residues. V dropped 5 bases and J dropped 2 bases, with 14 bases sitting between them. The germline gives CDR1 SGHVS, CDR2 FNYEAQ. CDR3 nucleotides: TGTGCCAGCAGCAGGGGCGGAGCTTCCACAGATACGCAGTATTTT. Its translation: CASSRGGASTDTQYF.

This chain links TRBV11-2 with TRBJ2-1; D assignment may be TRBD1 or TRBD2 (5 bases each). Germline CDR1 and CDR2: SGHAT and FQNNGV. The CDR3 is 17 residues long. V was trimmed by 0 bases and J by 4 bases, leaving 16 bases between them. The CDR3 region has the DNA TGTGCCAGCAGCTTAGAGGGGAGAAGGACAAAGTACAATGAGCAGTTCTTC. Protein: CASSLEGRRTKYNEQFF.

The chain employs TRBV7-6 and TRBJ2-5, with 13 positions matching TRBD2. Germline V gene data show CDR1 as SGHVS and CDR2 as FNYEAQ. V was pared by 5 bases and J by 2 bases, with 2 bases of the junction left unmatched. This CDR3 is built from 15 residues. CDR3 DNA sequence: TGTGCCAGCAGCAGACTAGCGGGGGGACAAGAGACCCAGTACTTC. It encodes CASSRLAGGQETQYF.

The chain has TRBV5-1 and TRBJ2-2; 10 bases fit TRBD2. The trim removed 4 bases at V and 4 bases at J, leaving 7 bases unmatched. The CDR3 contains 16 residues. From germline, CDR1 is SGHRS and CDR2 YFSETQ. CDR3 bases: TGCGCCAGCAGCGAGGGACTAGCGCGCGTCACCGGGGAGCTGTTTTTT. Its protein product is CASSEGLARVTGELFF.

The rearrangement uses TRBV3-1 and TRBJ1-3, with D uncertain. Trimming removed 1 base from V and 2 bases from J, with 6 bases in between. In germline, CDR1 is LGHDT, CDR2 YNNKEL (reference sequence). There are 14 residues in the CDR3. CDR3 protein: CASSQAGAGNTIYF. The CDR3 bases are TGTGCCAGCAGCCAAGCTGGGGCTGGAAACACCATATATTTT.

This clonotype came up a few times. The chain has TRBV6-5 and TRBJ2-1; the D gene is possibly TRBD2 (6 bases). This CDR3 has 15 residues. Trimming cost V 4 bases and J 6 bases, with 16 bases left between them. Germline CDR1 MNHEY, CDR2 SVGAGI. CDR3 sequence (DNA): TGTGCCAGCAGTTCCTTCCTAGCGCAGGGCAATGAGCAGTTCTTC. Protein product: CASSSFLAQGNEQFF.

This chain links TRBV20-1 with TRBJ2-1; TRBD2 matches 7 bases. The CDR3 is 16 amino acids. The ends lost 5 bases at V and 1 base at J; junction bases unmatched: 11. CDR1 is DFQATT and CDR2 is SNEGSKA in the germline V gene (reference sequence). This chain's CDR3 is CSAPRGRAHSYNEQFF. The CDR3, as DNA: TGCAGTGCTCCCAGAGGGAGGGCCCATTCCTACAATGAGCAGTTCTTC.

V gene TRBV5-1 combines with J gene TRBJ2-5; 11 bases are shared with TRBD2. CDR3 size: 19 residues. Germline V lookup: CDR1 SGHRS, CDR2 YFSETQ. Germline trimming cut 0 bases from V and 4 bases from J; bases unmatched to any gene: 14. The CDR3 DNA sequence: TGCGCCAGCAGCTTGGAAGGTTTCGGCGCTAGCGGGAGGAGAGAGACCCAGTACTTC. It encodes CASSLEGFGASGRRETQYF.